This T cell receptor beta chain emerged from a study of blood T cell repertoires in COVID-19. For the study at large: The cDNA or gDNA used as material had been derived from T cells, B-cell-depleted T cells, or PBMCs.

The ends were cut back, 8 bases at V and 4 bases at J, with 9 bases in the middle. Germline assignment: CDR1 LNHNV and CDR2 YYDKDF (reference sequence). The length of the CDR3 is 11 residues. Libraries were prepared by immunoSEQ multiplex PCR; TCRdb keeps only in-frame clonotypes and omits some of them. Found here are fewer than 350,000 clones, 87% of them singletons; the top ten hold roughly a tenth. The chain joins TRBV15 to TRBJ2-7; no firm D call. Sequencing used peripheral blood. The sequence came from a man aged 30 to 39 with COVID-19, enrolled during active disease. The CDR3 DNA reads TGTGCCACCCCTAGAAGATACGAGCAGTACTTC. Its protein product is CATPRRYEQYF.